Listed below are T cell receptor beta chains from one sample, sequenced in a study of blood T cell repertoires in COVID-19. The protocol was immunoSEQ multiplex PCR, while the TCRdb copy is restricted to in-frame clones and leaves out a portion. The data contain roughly 110,000 clones, approximately 83% of them seen just once; the ten biggest clones take up roughly 0.83%. The sample consisted of peripheral blood. The receptors stem from a woman aged 70 to 79 with acute or convalescent COVID-19. The CDR3 runs from the conserved cysteine through the conserved F or W. A D gene is named only where the DNA matches it firmly. Expanded clones get a size class; other rows say once, few or many, or leave the size out.

.	TRBJ2-7	.	TRBV5-4	TGTGCCAGCAGCTTTAGCTCCTACGAGCAGTACTTC	CASSFSSYEQYF
.	TRBJ2-5	TRBD2	TRBV4-1	TGCGCCAGCAGCCCCGAGCGGGGCCTTCGGAAGACCCAGTACTTC	CASSPERGLRKTQYF
.	TRBJ2-3	TRBD2	TRBV5-1	TGCGCCAGCACAGCGGGAGGGCTAGGCGCAGATACGCAGTATTTT	CASTAGGLGADTQYF
.	TRBJ2-5	.	TRBV28	TGTGCCAGCATGTCACAGCAAGTTGAGACCCAGTACTTC	CASMSQQVETQYF
.	TRBJ2-5	.	TRBV19	TGTGCCAGTAGTATAGAACGGCGTCGGGAGAATGACCAAGAGACCCAGTACTTC	CASSIERRRENDQETQYF
.	TRBJ2-6	TRBD1	TRBV7-3	TGTGCCAGCAGCTTATACGACAGGGCCATCTCTGGGGCCAACGTCCTGACTTTC	CASSLYDRAISGANVLTF
.	TRBJ1-2	TRBD1	TRBV5-6	TGTGCCAGCAGCGTCGGACAGGGGCCCCACGGCTACACCTTC	CASSVGQGPHGYTF
.	TRBJ2-1	TRBD2	TRBV10-1	TGCGCCAGCAGTGAGTCGAGGATAGCGGGAGTTAATGAGCAGTTCTTC	CASSESRIAGVNEQFF
once	TRBJ1-3	.	TRBV18	TGTGCCAGCTCACCCACAGGGAAGAGCTCTGGAAACACCATATATTTT	CASSPTGKSSGNTIYF
.	TRBJ2-7	.	TRBV12-3/TRBV12-4	TGTGCCAGCAGTTTAACAGGAGCCTACGAGCAGTACTTC	CASSLTGAYEQYF
.	TRBJ1-5	TRBD1	TRBV10-3	TGTGCCATCAGAGGACAGGGGGATAATCAGCCCCAGCATTTT	CAIRGQGDNQPQHF
.	TRBJ2-7	TRBD2	TRBV12-5	TGTGCTAGTGGTTTGGGGGCGGGAGGGTCCGAGCAGTACTTC	CASGLGAGGSEQYF
.	TRBJ2-7	.	TRBV11-2	TGTGCCAGCAGCTTAACTGACTACGAGCAGTACTTC	CASSLTDYEQYF
.	TRBJ2-1	.	TRBV4-1	TGCGCCAGCAGCCAACCTGGGGCCAACTACCCAGGTTTTTCAAGGGACAATGAGCAGTTCTTC	CASSQPGANYPGFSRDNEQFF
.	TRBJ1-1	TRBD1	TRBV11-2	TGTGCCAGCAGCGGACGGGACAGGAAAGTAACTTTCTTT	CASSGRDRKVTFF
.	TRBJ2-4	.	TRBV5-1	TGCGCCAGCAGCCCCGGACTAGCCAAAAACATTCAGTACTTC	CASSPGLAKNIQYF
.	TRBJ1-5	TRBD1	TRBV23-1	TGCGCCAGCAGTCAAACAGGGGGCAATCAGCCCCAGCATTTT	CASSQTGGNQPQHF
.	TRBJ1-6	.	TRBV19	TGTGCCAGTAACTCGATCAGGGGAAGAACAGGTTCACCCCTCCACTTT	CASNSIRGRTGSPLHF
.	TRBJ1-1	.	TRBV2	TGTGCCAGCAGCACGGGGGATACTGAAGCTTTCTTT	CASSTGDTEAFF
.	TRBJ2-7	TRBD2	TRBV13	TGTGCCAGCAGCTCCAGCGGGGGGGCTTACGAGCAGTACTTC	CASSSSGGAYEQYF
.	TRBJ2-3	.	TRBV6-5	TGTGCCAGCGGGTTAGCTAGCACAGATACGCAGTATTTT	CASGLASTDTQYF
.	TRBJ2-7	TRBD1	TRBV2	TGTGCCAGCAGCCGGGACAGGGGGTACTACGAGCAGTACTTC	CASSRDRGYYEQYF
.	TRBJ1-4	TRBD1	TRBV19	TGTGCCAGTAGTATAGGACAGGGGGCGCATCTGGGTGAAAAACTGTTTTTT	CASSIGQGAHLGEKLFF
once	TRBJ2-4	.	TRBV15	TGTGCCACCAGCAGTAAAGGTTTGTGGAGGAACAGAGAAAACATTCAGTACTTC	CATSSKGLWRNRENIQYF
.	TRBJ1-5	.	TRBV21-1	TGTGCCAGCAGCAAAGTGGCAGAATCAGGGCCCCAGCATTTT	CASSKVAESGPQHF